This T cell receptor beta chain was identified in a study of tumor-infiltrating lymphocytes in primary liver carcinoma (dated by TCRdb to 2016 to 2017). In terms of the full investigation: Of the five patients (three men and two women, aged 30 to 69 years), four had hepatocellular carcinoma and one had combined HCC and intrahepatic cholangiocarcinoma. To link TCRbeta repertoire diversity to the local molecular phenotype, the approximately 23 tumor region samples were profiled with Agilent mRNA microarrays. Across five regions of each liver tumor, along with adjacent normal tissue and blood, the study brought together TCRbeta repertoire sequencing, expression microarrays and whole-exome sequencing. Reproducibility between technical replicate repertoires was high, with correlation coefficients above 0.95 and mean shared-clone rates roughly 0.91. Tumors of the five patients were stage T1-T3 N0M0 with maximum diameters of roughly 4 to 11 cm. TCRbeta repertoire sequencing covered 35 specimens from 5 patients: 25 or so tumor regions, 5 adjacent noncancerous liver tissues and 5 peripheral blood samples. Roughly 3.5 to 7.5 million productive TCRbeta reads were obtained per sample, and no significant difference in read depth was found between tissue types.

Here is what the overall study found, with its caveats: Because only the TCR beta chain was sequenced and unpaired alpha chains were not captured, true repertoire diversity is likely underestimated. Repertoire overlap was higher between tumor regions (mean about 35%) than tumor-adjacent (approximately 17%) or tumor-blood (about 15%) pairs, consistent with antigen-driven expansion. A significantly larger repertoire fraction was made up by the top 250 clones in tumors than in blood (p = 0.039). Bulk unsorted samples precluded comparing CD4+ and CD8+ T cell repertoires. Only roughly 7-25% of top clones appeared in all five regions of a tumor, which suggests that tumor-infiltrating T cells are spatially heterogeneous. With just a handful of patients in the study, the authors point out that the findings should be validated in a larger study.

Trimming leaves V shorter by 10 bases and J shorter by 0 bases, with the junction holding 6 bases beyond the gene matches. Taken from cysteine to phenylalanine, the CDR3 has 14 residues. The entry retains the CDR3 DNA only, 42 bases that are in frame from base 1. Comments on this clonotype: The antigen it binds to is not known. No per-base quality is available; no much larger clone lies one base away.

Without any cell sorting, total RNA and DNA were co-extracted from approximately 22-30 mg of bulk tissue using the AllPrep DNA/RNA mini kit. About 5 patients with histopathologically diagnosed primary liver carcinoma underwent surgical resection in China between late 2015 and March 2016. At the time of sampling, the patients had chronic HBV infection and had not received any treatment. Each tumor was sampled at five spatially separated regions: the tumor centre plus the superior, inferior, left-lateral and right-lateral poles. Histology showed that every tumor sample contained more than 80% viable tumor cells. Fresh tumor and adjacent tissue pieces were bisected; one half was stored in RNAlater at -80°C, the other sent for histology. TCRbeta-specific cDNA was reverse-transcribed from approximately 0.5 ug total RNA using a constant-region primer and ProtoScript II reverse transcriptase. TCRbeta libraries were built with three nested multiplex PCR rounds, a slightly modified ARM-PCR procedure. Each of the first two PCR rounds ran for around 9 cycles and used multiplex TRBV1-TRBV30 forward primers together with a Cbeta reverse primer. Sample barcodes and Illumina adapters were attached in a final 25-cycle PCR using Deep VentR polymerase. Before sequencing, amplicons of 200-500 bp were purified from gel using a QIAquick gel extraction kit. An Illumina HiSeq 2500 was used to sequence the TCRbeta amplicons with 250-bp paired-end reads. As for how the authors treated the data: Reads were quality-trimmed with Trimmomatic v0.33, and paired reads were merged with FLASH v1.2.11 to recover full CDR3 sequences. V, D and J germline segments were assigned to the rearranged TCRbeta sequences using MiGEC v1.2.1b. Clonotype statistics and Shannon-Wiener diversity indices were computed with VDJtools v1.0.0. Except for diversity analysis, only each sample's 250 most abundant clonotypes were used in subsequent analyses to reduce sampling bias. TCRdb's own reprocessing of the public reads used fastp at Q25 and MiXCR and kept productive beta chains. Merged by CDR3 protein, the rows form single entries marked with the most common genes and DNA. TCRdb's processing, not the authors', yielded these V and J calls. This sample comprises about 48,000 distinct CDR3 sequences, 70% to 85% of them detected only once. The ten largest clones represent approximately 30% of the sample.

The receptor's source is a man in his forties with primary liver carcinoma and hepatitis B virus infection. Sequenced sample: liver tumor tissue from sampling region 3. Interpreted using the paper, the cell subset or site label stands for: tumor region T3, left-lateral pole. The V gene is TRBV12-3 or TRBV12-4 and the J gene is TRBJ2-1; 7 central nucleotides agree with TRBD2. The nucleotide sequence is TGTGCCACGCTAGCGGTTCTCTCCTACAATGAGCAGTTCTTC. It codes for CATLAVLSYNEQFF.